Following are 19 T cell receptor beta chains from one sample sequenced in a study of blood T cell repertoires in COVID-19. Libraries were prepared by immunoSEQ multiplex PCR; TCRdb keeps only in-frame clonotypes and omits some of them. Seen here are roughly 130,000 clones, less than 90% observed once, and the top ten hold approximately 2%. The sample taken for sequencing was peripheral blood. Every receptor here comes from a man aged 70-80 years with acute or convalescent COVID-19.

The V call is TRBV4-1, the J call TRBJ2-1; D possibly corresponds to TRBD2 (5 bases). Trimming shortened V by 3 bases and J by 1 base, and 10 bases separated the two germline ends. Germline assignment: CDR1 MGHRA and CDR2 YSYEKL. This CDR3 contains 15 residues. This chain's CDR3 is CASSQRVPSYNEQFF. CDR3 DNA sequence: TGCGCCAGCAGCCAGCGGGTCCCTTCCTACAATGAGCAGTTCTTC.

V is TRBV6-5 and J is TRBJ2-7, with 10 nucleotides matching TRBD1. The J segment lost 4 bases and the V segment lost 9 bases, leaving 3 bases of the junction unmatched. CDR1 and CDR2 (germline): MNHEY, SVGAGI. The CDR3 runs 12 residues. This CDR3 reads CASGDRGYEQYF. CDR3 DNA: TGTGCCAGTGGGGACAGGGGTTACGAGCAGTACTTC.

This chain uses TRBV19 with TRBJ1-5, with a tentative D call TRBD1 (6 bases). CDR1 and CDR2 (germline): LNHDA, SQIVND (reference sequence). V was shortened by 5 bases and J by 11 bases, with 10 bases between the two germline ends. The CDR3 is 11 amino acids. Written as DNA, the CDR3 is TGTGCCAGTAGTTTCGACAGGACCCAGCATTTT. It is translated as CASSFDRTQHF.

The genes are TRBV6-5 and TRBJ1-4; 9 positions agree with TRBD1. There are 15 residues in the CDR3. The V gene end was trimmed by 5 bases and the J gene end by 4 bases; junction bases not matched to a gene: 5. In germline, CDR1 is MNHEY, CDR2 SVGAGI. CDR3 nucleotide sequence: TGTGCCAGCAGTCTACAGGGGGCGCTTAATGAAAAACTGTTTTTT. It codes for CASSLQGALNEKLFF.

The CDR3 loop reads CASGGPYNEQFF. CDR3 bases: TGTGCCTCCGGGGGGCCCTACAATGAGCAGTTCTTC. The chain employs TRBV19 and TRBJ2-1, with D tentatively TRBD2 (7 bases). The CDR3 has 12 amino acids. The germline V gene has CDR1 LNHDA and CDR2 SQIVND (reference sequence). Trimming shortened V by 11 bases and J by 2 bases, and 10 bases separated the two germline ends.

The rearrangement joins TRBV19 to TRBJ1-4; 12 bases align to TRBD1. The V gene's germline CDR1 is LNHDA and CDR2 SQIVND (reference sequence). The CDR3 is 16 amino acids. After removal of 7 bases from V and 7 bases from J, the junction contained 10 bases not matched to a gene. In nucleotides, the CDR3 is TGTGCCAGTACCAGTATAGGGACAGGGGGCGGTGAAAAACTGTTTTTT. Its translation is CASTSIGTGGGEKLFF.

The chain joins TRBV11-2 to TRBJ2-1; 8 nucleotides match TRBD2. The J segment lost 8 bases and the V segment lost 4 bases, leaving 13 bases of the junction unmatched. This CDR3 spans 16 amino acids. CDR1 and CDR2 (germline): SGHAT, FQNNGV. The CDR3 protein is CASSWGLTGGIYEQFF. The CDR3 nucleotides are TGTGCCAGCAGCTGGGGCCTTACGGGGGGGATTTATGAGCAGTTCTTC.

The chain recombines TRBV6-5 with TRBJ2-1; TRBD1 aligns across 7 bases. The CDR3 extends over 14 amino acids. Germline CDR1 is MNHEY and CDR2 is SVGAGI. V dropped 0 bases and J dropped 6; count of bases not matched to a gene: 2. CDR3 in amino acids: CASSYSAGGNEQFF. The CDR3 DNA reads TGTGCCAGCAGTTACTCGGCAGGGGGCAATGAGCAGTTCTTC.

This sequence joins TRBV28 and TRBJ2-7, with 8 bases aligning to TRBD1. This CDR3 comprises 15 residues. Germline V gene lookup returns CDR1 MDHEN and CDR2 SYDVKM. Trimming cost V 7 bases and J 6 bases; bases outside gene matches: 14. CDR3 region: CASKSAGGAKSEQYF. The CDR3 DNA follows: TGTGCCAGCAAAAGCGCAGGGGGCGCGAAGTCCGAGCAGTACTTC.

The chain uses TRBV28 and TRBJ2-4, with D possibly being TRBD2 (5 bases). Trimming removed 8 bases at V and 3 bases at J, with 17 bases between. This CDR3 spans 15 amino acids. Germline V gene data show CDR1 as MDHEN and CDR2 as SYDVKM. The CDR3 loop reads CASHGGGFGKNIQYF. In DNA form, the CDR3 reads TGTGCCAGCCATGGAGGTGGGTTCGGCAAAAACATTCAGTACTTC.

The rearrangement joins TRBV5-1 to TRBJ1-2; 7 bases line up with TRBD1. CDR1 SGHRS and CDR2 YFSETQ come from the germline V gene. The trim removed 0 bases at V and 8 bases at J, leaving 10 bases unmatched. The CDR3 covers 15 residues. CDR3 amino acids: CASSLAEDRAAGYTF. The CDR3 coding sequence is TGCGCCAGCAGCTTGGCCGAAGACAGGGCGGCGGGCTACACCTTC.

The rearrangement links TRBV15 to TRBJ2-5; D gene unclear. Germline V gene lookup returns CDR1 LNHNV and CDR2 YYDKDF (reference sequence). The germline V and J ends were trimmed by 3 bases and 4 bases, with 9 bases remaining between them. The CDR3 is 13 amino acids. The CDR3 DNA reads as TGTGCCACCAGCAGCCCTAGTCGAGAGACCCAGTACTTC. It yields the protein CATSSPSRETQYF. Full variable domain (outside the CDR3, taken from reference TRBV15 and TRBJ2-5): DAMVIQNPRYQVTQFGKPVTLSCSQTLNHNVMYWYQQKSSQAPKLLFHYYDKDFNNEADTPDNFQSRRPNTSFCFLDIRSPGLGDTAMYLCATSSPSRETQYFGPGTRLLVL.

The V call is TRBV9, the J call TRBJ2-2, with 7 positions matching TRBD1. The germline CDR1 and CDR2 sequences are SGDLS and YYNGEE. V shed 4 bases and J 1 base; nucleotides not matched to a gene: 7. This CDR3 contains 16 residues. The CDR3 coding sequence is TGTGCCAGCAGCATACGACAGGGTGGGAACACCGGGGAGCTGTTTTTT. Encoded protein: CASSIRQGGNTGELFF.

J is TRBJ1-6 and V is TRBV3-1 (or the pseudogene TRBV3-2), with TRBD1 as a possible D gene (5 bases). CDR1 is LGHDT and CDR2 is YNNKEL in the germline V gene (reference sequence). The CDR3 has 14 amino acids. V gave up 4 bases and J gave up 5 bases, with 9 bases separating them. CDR3 sequence (DNA): TGTGCCAGCAGCCTGCGGGGGGATAATTCACCCCTCCACTTT. It translates to CASSLRGDNSPLHF.

The CDR3 here is CASSSAGQGRGGELFF. DNA of the CDR3: TGTGCCAGCAGTTCTGCGGGACAGGGAAGGGGCGGGGAGCTGTTTTTT. V gene TRBV6-6 combines with J gene TRBJ2-2, with 9 bases matching TRBD1. The CDR3 contains 16 residues. V was clipped by 4 bases and J by 7 bases; unmatched bases: 10. The germline V gene has CDR1 MNHNY and CDR2 SVGAGI (reference sequence).

CDR3 residues: CASSLGRGRDTQYF. CDR3 in DNA: TGTGCCAGCAGCTTAGGGCGGGGGCGAGATACGCAGTATTTT. The chain is built from TRBV7-8 and TRBJ2-3; weak D call: TRBD2 (7 bases). With 1 base removed from V and 5 bases from J, the gap between germline ends came to 10 bases. The CDR3 sequence is 14 residues long. Germline CDR1 reads SGHVS; CDR2 reads FQNEAQ.

Turning to this clone: This specimen includes other DNA sequences encoding the same CDR3. The chain couples TRBV18 to TRBJ1-2; D is uncertain. CDR1 is KGHSH and CDR2 is LQKENI in the germline V gene. This CDR3 region has 13 residues. Between the trimmed V and J ends, which lost 2 bases and 2 bases, there was a span of 6 bases. As DNA, the CDR3 is TGTGCCAGCTCACCAGGGCAGAACTATGGCTACACCTTC. Protein product: CASSPGQNYGYTF.

This clone was detected a few times. V usage is TRBV19 and J usage is TRBJ1-1; D remains ambiguous. Germline-derived CDR1 and CDR2 are LNHDA and SQIVND (reference sequence). CDR3 length: 16 amino acids. The V end lost 6 bases, the J end lost 0 bases, and 17 bases lay between the germline ends. CDR3 residues: CASRGDGGGMNTEAFF. The DNA for the CDR3 is TGTGCCAGTAGGGGCGACGGTGGCGGGATGAACACTGAAGCTTTCTTT.

This chain joins TRBV6-6 and TRBJ1-1, with a weak D call TRBD1 (6 bases). The ends were cut back, 2 bases at V and 1 base at J, with 11 bases in the middle. Germline V gene lookup returns CDR1 MNHNY and CDR2 SVGAGI (reference sequence). This CDR3 comprises 15 residues. CDR3 protein: CASSYPGQQNTEAFF. The CDR3 region has the DNA TGTGCCAGCAGTTACCCCGGACAGCAGAACACTGAAGCTTTCTTT.